The clone carrying this T cell receptor beta chain was detected a few times. Different DNA sequences within this sample yield the same CDR3. This record comes from a study of CD8+ T cells in alopecia areata. Overall study context: The share of scalp area affected provided the severity score for treated patients.

As to treatment: oral pan-JAK inhibitor, 5-10 mg twice daily. Extraction and reverse transcription of RNA yielded cDNA as the sequencing template. Clones were read by immunoSEQ multiplex PCR, and TCRdb kept only the in-frame ones, dropping some. The repertoire includes 170,000 or so clones, approximately 65% of them detected once, and around 0.91% sits in the top ten. From germline, CDR1 is SQVTM and CDR2 ANQGSEA. This CDR3 spans 11 amino acids. The V end was cut by 1 base, the J end by 3 bases, with 4 bases between. This sequence joins TRBV29-1 and TRBJ2-7; D not certain. The source of this sequence is a human donor with alopecia areata. The starting material was CD4+ T cells sorted from blood, obtained at week 4, from a patient treated with tofacitinib. CDR3 sequence (DNA): TGCAGCGTTGAAGTCAGCTACGAGCAGTACTTC. Translating gives CSVEVSYEQYF.